The TCR beta chain under discussion was sequenced for a study of blood T cell repertoires in COVID-19. At the level of the study: Samples came from the United States, Italy and Spain, spanning acute and convalescent COVID-19. Sources were T cells, B-cell-depleted T cells, or PBMCs; the material itself was cDNA or gDNA.

Germline V gene lookup returns CDR1 LNHDA and CDR2 SQIVND (reference sequence). CDR3 size: 16 residues. The V segment lost 4 bases and the J segment 0 bases; nucleotides outside the gene matches: 8. TCRdb keeps only in-frame clones here, not all; method: immunoSEQ multiplex PCR. The table shows about 14,000 clones, with around four fifths occurring only once. The sample comprised peripheral blood. V is TRBV19 and J is TRBJ2-7, with TRBD2 matching 8 bases. This TCR derives from a woman aged 55-75 years with acute or convalescent COVID-19. DNA for the CDR3: TGTGCCAGTAGTACGCATCCCGGGACTAGCTCCTACGAGCAGTACTTC. It encodes CASSTHPGTSSYEQYF.